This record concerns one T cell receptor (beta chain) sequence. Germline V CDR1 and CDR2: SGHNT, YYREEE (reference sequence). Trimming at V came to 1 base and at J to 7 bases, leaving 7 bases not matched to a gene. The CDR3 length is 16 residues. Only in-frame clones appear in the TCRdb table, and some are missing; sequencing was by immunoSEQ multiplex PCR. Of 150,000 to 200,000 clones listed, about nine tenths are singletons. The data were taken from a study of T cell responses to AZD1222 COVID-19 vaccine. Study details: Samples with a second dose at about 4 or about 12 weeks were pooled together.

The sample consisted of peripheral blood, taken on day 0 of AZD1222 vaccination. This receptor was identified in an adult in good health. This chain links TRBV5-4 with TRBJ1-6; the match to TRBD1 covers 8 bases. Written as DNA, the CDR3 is TGTGCCAGCAGCTTGAATCTGGGACAGGTCAATTCACCCCTCCACTTT. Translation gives CASSLNLGQVNSPLHF.